This TCR beta chain came from a study of identical twins. Unique molecular identifiers were present on the cDNA, which also gained a universal primer site by template switching. One entry per CDR3 protein, called by TCRdb with MiXCR from the 5' RACE reads. The table records hundreds of thousands of distinct CDR3 sequences, roughly 18% of them present only once. This CDR3 has 13 residues. V dropped 1 base and J dropped 7 bases, with 10 bases sitting between them. Notes on this clonotype: The target antigen is unknown.

Study observations and caveats: Twin pairs had excess sharing that was weaker in beta out-of-frame sequences. Possibly, invariant MAIT and iNKT cells partly confounded zero-insertion analyses.

The data also belong to a second study, concerning T cells expressing NK-cell markers. That source reports: The TCR beta repertoires were obtained from sorted CD3+CD56+NKG2C+, CD3+CD56+NKG2C- and CD3+CD56-NKG2C+ T cells.

The clonotype originates from a woman aged 18-29 years in good health. The V and J genes are TRBV12-3 or TRBV12-4 and TRBJ1-1; no firm D call. Input material: PBMCs. CDR3 loop: CASSLDPSNEAFF. DNA of the CDR3: TGTGCCAGCAGTTTAGACCCCAGCAATGAAGCTTTCTTT.